Below are 31 T cell receptor beta chains sequenced from a single sample in a study of identical twins (dated by TCRdb to the mid-2010s). To prepare the library, 5' RACE was applied. TCRdb lists the instrument as Illumina HiSeq 2000. TCRdb reprocessed the public reads (quality trimming at Q25 with fastp, clone calling with MiXCR) and kept in-frame beta chains. When rows share a CDR3 protein, they turn into one entry using the most common DNA and genes. The sample table shows about 240,000 distinct CDR3 sequences, and roughly 10% are seen once. 10% of the sample belongs to the ten largest clones. Sample: memory T cells sorted from blood. Per the publication, the cell subset or site label means: CD45RO+ enriched T cells. The receptors were gathered from a man in his forties or fifties in good health.

This clonotype came up many times. Written as DNA, the CDR3 is TGTGCCAGCAGCCAAGAGTGGTCCTCAGATACGCAGTATTTT. It translates to CASSQEWSSDTQYF. V usage is TRBV3-1 and J usage is TRBJ2-3; D remains ambiguous. V gave up 0 bases and J gave up 4 bases, with 8 bases separating them. Looked up from germline, CDR1 is LGHDT and CDR2 is YNNKEL (reference sequence). The CDR3 spans 14 residues.

The J gene is TRBJ2-3, the V gene TRBV18; D is unresolved. In germline, CDR1 is KGHSH, CDR2 LQKENI. With 0 bases removed from V and 3 bases from J, the gap between germline ends came to 13 bases. The CDR3 sequence is 16 residues long. The CDR3 nucleotides read TGTGCCAGCTCACCACCCTCCAGGATAGTGACAGATACGCAGTATTTT. Residues: CASSPPSRIVTDTQYF.

The CDR3 here is CASSTLAARETQYF. The CDR3 DNA reads as TGTGCCAGCAGCACTCTAGCGGCCCGAGAGACCCAGTACTTC. This chain connects TRBV7-8 to TRBJ2-5; 7 positions match TRBD2. V lost 5 bases, J lost 4 bases, and 7 bases stayed unmatched. This CDR3 has 14 amino acids. Germline loops: CDR1 SGHVS, CDR2 FQNEAQ.

This clonotype occurred many times. The chain is built from TRBV5-1 and TRBJ2-1; 7 bases agree with TRBD1. CDR1 is SGHRS and CDR2 is YFSETQ in the germline V gene. The ends lost 3 bases at V and 8 bases at J; junction bases unmatched: 8. The CDR3 has 14 residues. The CDR3 is CASSSRQGRDEQFF. CDR3 nucleotides: TGCGCCAGCAGCTCTCGACAGGGAAGGGATGAGCAGTTCTTC.

This clonotype appeared a few times. J is TRBJ2-4 and V is TRBV14; perhaps TRBD1 as D (5 bases). Deletions cut 0 bases from V and 2 bases from J, with 14 bases between. CDR3 length: 17 amino acids. Germline V gene data show CDR1 as SGHDN and CDR2 as FVKESK. The chain's CDR3 is CASSQEGGAVSKNIQYF. CDR3 sequence (DNA): TGTGCCAGCAGCCAAGAAGGTGGGGCAGTTTCCAAAAACATTCAGTACTTC.

The rearrangement links TRBV10-3 to TRBJ1-2, with no clear D. This CDR3 comprises 12 residues. Looked up from germline, CDR1 is ENHRY and CDR2 is SYGVKD. V was clipped by 4 bases and J by 4 bases, with 7 bases between them. The CDR3 sequence: CAISGSSYGYTF. In DNA, the CDR3 is TGTGCCATCAGTGGAAGCAGCTATGGCTACACCTTC.

This clonotype has at least ten counts. The chain combines TRBV29-1 with TRBJ1-1; the D gene is possibly TRBD1 (6 bases). The CDR3 has 14 amino acids. Germline V CDR1 and CDR2: SQVTM, ANQGSEA. V lost 7 bases to trimming and J lost 4 bases, with 19 bases between them. The CDR3 loop reads CSAVYQGTGTEAFF. CDR3 nucleotide sequence: TGCAGCGCGGTCTATCAGGGGACGGGCACTGAAGCTTTCTTT.

This clonotype occurred many times. The chain is built from TRBV5-1 and TRBJ1-1; TRBD1 might be the D (6 bases). V gave up 2 bases and J gave up 2 bases, with 13 bases separating them. This CDR3 is built from 15 residues. Germline loops: CDR1 SGHRS, CDR2 YFSETQ. The CDR3 nucleotides read TGCGCCAGCAGCTTTTCGGGGGGCCTAAACACTGAAGCTTTCTTT. Its protein is CASSFSGGLNTEAFF.

This clonotype was observed a few times. The genes are TRBV5-6 and TRBJ1-6; D not resolved. This CDR3 is 15 amino acids long. V lost 0 bases and J lost 7, with 11 bases in between. The germline V gene encodes CDR1 SGHDT and CDR2 YYEEEE. The CDR3 spells CASSLVQGGNSPLHF. The CDR3 nucleotides read TGTGCCAGCAGCTTGGTCCAAGGAGGGAATTCACCCCTCCACTTT.

This clonotype was recorded a few times. In DNA, the CDR3 is TGCAGTGCCACCGTTGGGACTAGCGGAACCTACAATGAGCAGTTCTTC. The encoded protein is CSATVGTSGTYNEQFF. V and J are TRBV20-1 and TRBJ2-1; 11 nucleotides match TRBD2. CDR3 length equals 16 residues. The V and J ends lost 6 bases and 2 bases, in that order; junction bases with no gene match: 9. Per the germline V gene, CDR1 is DFQATT and CDR2 is SNEGSKA (reference sequence).

Many counts were recorded for this clonotype. V and J are TRBV6-5 and TRBJ2-7; no firm D call. The ends were cut back, 7 bases at V and 2 bases at J, with 15 bases in the middle. The CDR3 has 14 residues. Germline V gene sequence: CDR1 MNHEY, CDR2 SVGAGI. In DNA, the CDR3 is TGTGCCAGCACTTCAGTAGGAGTTCCCTACGAGCAGTACTTC. The encoded protein is CASTSVGVPYEQYF.

There are many counts of this clonotype. The V gene is TRBV20-1, the J gene TRBJ2-7; D might be TRBD2 (5 bases). Per the germline V gene, CDR1 is DFQATT and CDR2 is SNEGSKA (reference sequence). The V end lost 1 base, the J end lost 2 bases, and 9 bases lay between the germline ends. The CDR3 loop spans 13 amino acids. The CDR3 sequence is CSARVGSAYEQYF. The CDR3 DNA is TGCAGTGCTAGAGTAGGGAGCGCCTACGAGCAGTACTTC.

This clonotype was counted only a few times. The chain employs TRBV6-2 or TRBV6-3 and TRBJ2-1; D uncertain. V was shortened by 5 bases and J by 0 bases, with 11 bases between the two germline ends. Germline V gene data show CDR1 as MNHEY and CDR2 as SVGEGT. CDR3 length equals 15 residues. The CDR3: CASSRSISSYNEQFF. The DNA for the CDR3 is TGTGCCAGCAGTAGATCGATCAGCTCCTACAATGAGCAGTTCTTC.

J is TRBJ2-1 and V is TRBV7-8; D call uncertain. This CDR3 is built from 12 residues. The V gene lost 5 bases and the J gene lost 8 bases, with 10 bases spanning the gap. Germline CDR1 SGHVS, CDR2 FQNEAQ. Here the CDR3 reads CASSQFRDEQFF. The CDR3 nucleotides read TGTGCCAGCAGCCAGTTCCGGGATGAGCAGTTCTTC.

This clonotype was detected many times. The CDR3 nucleotides are TGTGCCAGCAGCCCAGGACTACCCGGGGAGACCCAGTACTTC. Translation gives CASSPGLPGETQYF. This chain connects TRBV7-2 to TRBJ2-5; TRBD2 is a possible D gene (6 bases). This CDR3 has 14 residues. Trimming took 5 bases from V and 5 from J, leaving 15 bases between them. CDR1 is SGHTA, CDR2 FQGNSA, per germline.

This clonotype was recorded many times. The chain recombines TRBV18 with TRBJ1-1; the D gene is possibly TRBD1 (5 bases). The CDR3 loop spans 14 amino acids. The germline CDR1 and CDR2 sequences are KGHSH and LQKENI. With 6 bases removed from V and 4 bases from J, the gap between germline ends came to 15 bases. CDR3 loop: CASSQQGVSTEAFF. Written as DNA, the CDR3 is TGTGCCAGCTCGCAGCAAGGGGTAAGCACTGAAGCTTTCTTT.

Ten or more counts support this clonotype. The J gene is TRBJ1-1, the V gene TRBV28, with D perhaps TRBD1 (6 bases). Germline CDR1 and CDR2: MDHEN and SYDVKM. The CDR3 has 15 residues. The germline V and J ends were trimmed by 3 bases and 4 bases, with 15 bases remaining between them. CDR3 nucleotide sequence: TGTGCCAGCAGTTTCGGAGGGGGTAGGCGCACTGAAGCTTTCTTT. It specifies CASSFGGGRRTEAFF.

This clonotype was seen many times. The chain recombines TRBV2 with TRBJ2-2, with 10 bases identical to TRBD2. From germline, CDR1 is SNHLY and CDR2 FYNNEI. This CDR3 is built from 14 residues. Trimming cost V 8 bases and J 5 bases; bases outside gene matches: 5. CDR3 DNA: TGTGCCAGCCGGGCTAGCGGGGGAACCGGGGAGCTGTTTTTT. As protein: CASRASGGTGELFF.

This clonotype was seen at least ten times. This sequence joins TRBV28 and TRBJ1-1; D is possibly TRBD1 (5 bases). V lost 7 bases and J lost 0, with 9 bases in between. The CDR3 has 13 amino acids. In germline, CDR1 is MDHEN, CDR2 SYDVKM. The CDR3: CASNGDLNTEAFF. The CDR3 DNA is TGTGCCAGCAATGGGGACCTGAACACTGAAGCTTTCTTT.

This clonotype came up a few times. J is TRBJ2-1 and V is TRBV11-2, with a weak D call TRBD2 (6 bases). Germline CDR1 SGHAT, CDR2 FQNNGV. Trimming pared 0 bases from V and 6 bases from J, leaving 12 bases between. This CDR3 spans 15 amino acids. CDR3 nucleotide sequence: TGTGCCAGCAGCTTAGATCTCGGAGGGGTCAATGAGCAGTTCTTC. It is translated as CASSLDLGGVNEQFF. The full variable domain, with the rest looked up from reference TRBV11-2 and TRBJ2-1, is EAGVAQSPRYKIIEKRQSVAFWCNPISGHATLYWYQQILGQGPKLLIQFQNNGVVDDSQLPKDRFSAERLKGVDSTLKIQPAKLEDSAVYLCASSLDLGGVNEQFFGPGTRLTVL.

This clonotype appeared many times. The chain carries TRBV18 and TRBJ2-1, with D unclear. The length of the CDR3 is 14 residues. V was trimmed by 0 bases and J by 4 bases, leaving 7 bases between them. Germline V lookup: CDR1 KGHSH, CDR2 LQKENI. The CDR3 is CASSPPNSYNEQFF. The CDR3 DNA sequence: TGTGCCAGCTCACCACCTAATTCTTACAATGAGCAGTTCTTC.

This clonotype was seen repeatedly, ten times or more. The rearrangement joins TRBV9 to TRBJ2-1; D gene ambiguous. This CDR3 comprises 12 residues. Trimming stripped 3 bases from V and 9 bases from J, with 10 bases between. CDR1 is SGDLS, CDR2 YYNGEE, per germline. CDR3: CASSGELGEQFF. CDR3 DNA: TGTGCCAGCAGCGGGGAATTGGGTGAGCAGTTCTTC. The full variable domain, rest sourced from reference TRBV9 and TRBJ2-1, is DSGVTQTPKHLITATGQRVTLRCSPRSGDLSVYWYQQSLDQGLQFLIQYYNGEERAKGNILERFSAQQFPDLHSELNLSSLELGDSALYFCASSGELGEQFFGPGTRLTVL.

Ten or more counts support this clonotype. This sequence joins TRBV4-1 and TRBJ1-2; a possible D gene is TRBD1 (6 bases). The CDR3 loop spans 17 amino acids. Germline lookup yields CDR1 MGHRA and CDR2 YSYEKL. The V end was cut by 3 bases, the J end by 8 bases, with 25 bases between. The CDR3 region has the DNA TGCGCCAGCAGCCAGCTACTCCAGGGGAGGGGTGGGGAAGGCTACACCTTC. Protein sequence: CASSQLLQGRGGEGYTF.

The CDR3 protein is CSAISGGDTQYF. Here the CDR3 DNA reads TGCAGTGCTATTAGCGGGGGTGATACGCAGTATTTT. This chain uses TRBV20-1 with TRBJ2-3; 9 bases agree with TRBD2. CDR3 length equals 12 residues. Germline assignment: CDR1 DFQATT and CDR2 SNEGSKA (reference sequence). Trimming at V came to 4 bases and at J to 6 bases, leaving 2 bases not matched to a gene.

At least ten counts were recorded for this clonotype. The chain joins TRBV25-1 to TRBJ2-3, with 10 bases lining up with TRBD2. Trimming at V came to 1 base and at J to 5 bases, leaving 9 bases not matched to a gene. The CDR3 length is 17 residues. Germline CDR1 MGHDK, CDR2 SYGVNS. CDR3 sequence reads: CASSEFPASGGRDTQYF. CDR3 bases: TGTGCCAGCAGTGAATTTCCCGCTAGCGGGGGAAGAGATACGCAGTATTTT.

This clonotype was observed at least ten times. The chain recombines TRBV7-2 with TRBJ2-1; the match to TRBD2 covers 12 bases. Trimming cost V 5 bases and J 2 bases; bases outside gene matches: 4. Germline V gene lookup returns CDR1 SGHTA and CDR2 FQGNSA. This CDR3 region has 16 residues. The CDR3 nucleotides read TGTGCCAGCAGCCTATGGACTAGCGGGACCTACAATGAGCAGTTCTTC. The encoded protein is CASSLWTSGTYNEQFF.

This clonotype has a handful of counts. The chain employs TRBV3-1 and TRBJ1-4; TRBD1 is a possible D gene (6 bases). Germline V gene lookup returns CDR1 LGHDT and CDR2 YNNKEL (reference sequence). The CDR3 sequence is 13 residues long. Deletions cut 7 bases from V and 8 bases from J, with 14 bases between. CDR3 coding DNA: TGTGCCAGCAAGGGGGAGGTACCCGAAAAACTGTTTTTT. This gives the protein CASKGEVPEKLFF.

As regards this clonotype: A much larger clone sits a single nucleotide away, making a read error possible. This sequence joins TRBV4-2 and TRBJ2-5; D is uncertain. The germline V gene has CDR1 LGHNA and CDR2 YNFKEQ. This CDR3 spans 15 amino acids. CDR3 coding DNA: TGTGCCAGCAGCCAAGAAGTGAGAAGGGAAGAGACCCAGTCCTTC. This encodes CASSQEVRREETQSF.

The table lists this clonotype with many counts. This chain joins TRBV5-6 and TRBJ2-7, with D unclear. This CDR3 comprises 16 residues. Germline CDR1 is SGHDT and CDR2 is YYEEEE. V lost 4 bases and J 6 bases, leaving 23 bases between the germline ends. The CDR3 DNA sequence: TGTGCCAGCAGCCACTACGGGTCGGTTATCCGAGGCGAGCAGTACTTC. It translates to CASSHYGSVIRGEQYF.

This clonotype was counted ten times or more. The gene calls are TRBV7-2 and TRBJ2-3; 11 bases fit TRBD2. This CDR3 contains 14 residues. Germline V gene lookup returns CDR1 SGHTA and CDR2 FQGNSA. The V gene end was trimmed by 8 bases and the J gene end by 7 bases; junction bases not matched to a gene: 8. This chain's CDR3 is CASSSGRTTHTQYF. The CDR3 DNA is TGTGCCAGCTCTAGCGGGAGGACCACCCATACGCAGTATTTT.

This clonotype was seen repeatedly, ten times or more. This chain joins TRBV27 and TRBJ2-3; D may be TRBD1 or TRBD2 (6 bases each). This CDR3 contains 14 residues. Germline CDR1 and CDR2: MNHEY and SMNVEV (reference sequence). The V and J ends lost 8 bases and 7 bases respectively, with 19 bases between them. DNA for the CDR3: TGTGCCAGCTCAATGGGCAGGGGAGGTTATACGCAGTATTTT. It is translated as CASSMGRGGYTQYF.